This TCR beta chain appears in the sequencing data of a study of blood T cell repertoires in COVID-19 (dated by TCRdb to about 2020). General notes on the study: Samples covering the acute and convalescent phases of COVID-19 were provided by collaborators in the United States, Italy and Spain. The dataset comprised deeply sampled blood TCRbeta repertoires from subjects exposed to, actively infected with, or recovered from COVID-19. Nearly every sample came with metadata listing a de-identified subject ID, COVID-19 status, age in years and sex. The material from the prospective study consisted of cDNA or gDNA derived from T cells, B-cell-depleted T cells, or PBMCs. Where available, HLA class I and class II types were obtained from metadata supplied by the sample provider rather than from assay-based typing. The repertoires were released in a freely available public database meant as a resource for research on the immune response to SARS-CoV-2. The samples were drawn from the first 160 participants of the ongoing ImmuneRACE study and from 1,254 subjects provided by 6 global collaborators. General study outcomes and caveats: How much clinical and demographic metadata was included differed by source and by participant, and the metadata was provided uncurated.

TCRbeta CDR3 regions were amplified from genomic DNA using the immunoSEQ Assay, a bias-controlled multiplex PCR. The original methods were these. Within the assay, amplification of reference gene primers was used to estimate how many nucleated cells each sample contained. Sequence reads were collapsed and filtered to measure the absolute abundance of every unique TCRbeta CDR3 rearrangement. For each sample, productive Simpson clonality was calculated as the square root of Simpson's diversity index across productive rearrangements. TCRdb provides this immuneACCESS table in a form limited to in-frame rearrangements. Some clones are lacking; in checked studies, under half of them reflect an unresolved V gene, and why the rest are absent is not known. V, J and clone size are taken as reported in that table, and D and trimming were inferred from the DNA itself. The sample data list over 130,000 clones, and 80% to 85% of these were observed just once. The ten largest clones capture less than 4% of the sample.

CDR1 SGHNT and CDR2 YENEEA are derived from the germline V gene. The CDR3, cysteine through phenylalanine, is 15 amino acids long. The read is trimmed to its CDR3 DNA, 45 bases read in frame from base 1. The junction carries 19 bases between V and J, which are trimmed by 5 bases and 8 bases respectively. The collaborating institutions used their own protocols to collect whole blood in K2EDTA tubes. For TCRbeta analysis, collaborators shipped samples as frozen whole blood, isolated PBMCs, or DNA extracted from either of those sample types. A word on this clone: Its binding antigen is unknown. The sample holds no much larger clone one base away, and base qualities are not on file.

The clonotype was recovered from a woman in her sixties with acute or convalescent COVID-19. This chain is built from TRBV11-3 and TRBJ2-1; TRBD2 is possibly the D segment (6 matching bases). The source material was peripheral blood. The DNA sequence is given as TGTGCCAGCAGCCCCCTGCGGGAATTTGGGTATGAGCAGTTCTTC. Translated, this is CASSPLREFGYEQFF.